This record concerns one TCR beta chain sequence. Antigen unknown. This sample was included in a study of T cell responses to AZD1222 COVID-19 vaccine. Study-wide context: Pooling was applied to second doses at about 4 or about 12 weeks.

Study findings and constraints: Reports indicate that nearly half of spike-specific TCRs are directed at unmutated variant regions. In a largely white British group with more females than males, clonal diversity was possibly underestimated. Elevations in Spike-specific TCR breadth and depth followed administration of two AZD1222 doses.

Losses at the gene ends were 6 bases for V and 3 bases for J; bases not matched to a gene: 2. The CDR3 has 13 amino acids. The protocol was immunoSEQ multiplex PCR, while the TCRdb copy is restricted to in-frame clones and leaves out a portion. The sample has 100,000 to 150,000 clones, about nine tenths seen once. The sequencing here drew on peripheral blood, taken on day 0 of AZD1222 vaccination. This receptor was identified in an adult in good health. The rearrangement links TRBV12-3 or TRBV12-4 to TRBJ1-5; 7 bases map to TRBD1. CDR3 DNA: TGTGCCAGCAGGGGACAGCCCAATCAGCCCCAGCATTTT. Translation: CASRGQPNQPQHF.